The 26 T cell receptor beta chains below were found in one sample sequenced in a study of T cell changes during pregnancy in multiple sclerosis. TCRdb keeps only in-frame clones here, not all; method: immunoSEQ multiplex PCR. The sample lists over 55,000 clones, approximately 92% occurring once. The source was CD8+ T cells from peripheral blood mononuclear cells, collected in the third trimester of pregnancy. Receptors originate from a female donor in good health, enrolled as a control in a pregnancy study.

The CDR3 DNA follows: TGTGCCAGCAGCTTGGGACAGGATTACAATGAGCAGTTCTTC. Its protein is CASSLGQDYNEQFF. V and J are TRBV7-9 and TRBJ2-1, with 8 bases matching TRBD1. Germline V gene data show CDR1 as SEHNR and CDR2 as FQNEAQ (reference sequence). The trim removed 3 bases at V and 4 bases at J, leaving 2 bases unmatched. The CDR3 is 14 residues long.

The chain combines TRBV4-3 with TRBJ2-1; D might be TRBD2 (6 bases). V was pared by 6 bases and J by 6 bases, with 15 bases between. This CDR3 region has 14 residues. Germline assignment: CDR1 LGHNA and CDR2 YSLEER. The CDR3 spells CASSQTASANEQFF. The DNA of the CDR3 is TGCGCCAGCAGTCAAACCGCTAGCGCCAATGAGCAGTTCTTC.

The chain uses TRBV14 and TRBJ2-3, with D possibly TRBD2 on 6 matching bases. Germline-derived CDR1 and CDR2 are SGHDN and FVKESK. V lost 0 bases and J 6 bases, leaving 16 bases between the germline ends. The length of the CDR3 is 16 residues. The CDR3 region is CASSQELTAGGDTQYF. CDR3 DNA: TGTGCCAGCAGCCAAGAACTAACCGCTGGGGGGGATACGCAGTATTTT. Full variable domain (rest looked up from reference TRBV14 and TRBJ2-3): EAGVTQFPSHSVIEKGQTVTLRCDPISGHDNLYWYRRVMGKEIKFLLHFVKESKQDESGMPNNRFLAERTGGTYSTLKVQPAELEDSGVYFCASSQELTAGGDTQYFGPGTRLTVL.

The V call is TRBV7-3, the J call TRBJ2-3; D is perhaps TRBD1 (5 bases). The CDR3 contains 15 residues. V lost 2 bases and J lost 4, with 13 bases in between. The germline V gene encodes CDR1 SGHTA and CDR2 FQGTGA. The CDR3 sequence: CASSLWGYSPDTQYF. The CDR3, as DNA: TGTGCCAGCAGCTTATGGGGCTACTCACCAGATACGCAGTATTTT.

J is TRBJ1-1 and V is TRBV4-2; D gene unclear. There are 17 residues in the CDR3. V was pared by 0 bases and J by 1 base, with 15 bases between. Germline loops: CDR1 LGHNA, CDR2 YNFKEQ. CDR3 protein: CASSQDFRLRSNTEAFF. CDR3 bases: TGTGCCAGCAGCCAAGACTTCCGGTTAAGATCGAACACTGAAGCTTTCTTT.

The chain is built from TRBV7-2 and TRBJ2-1; 8 bases are a match to TRBD2. Germline V gives CDR1 SGHTA, CDR2 FQGNSA. V was clipped by 1 base and J by 2 bases; unmatched bases: 4. This CDR3 has 16 residues. The CDR3 nucleotides read TGTGCCAGCAGCTTAGAAGGCGGGGGGCCCTACAATGAGCAGTTCTTC. Translation gives CASSLEGGGPYNEQFF.

The gene calls are TRBV29-1 and TRBJ2-7; 7 bases match TRBD2. Germline V lookup: CDR1 SQVTM, CDR2 ANQGSEA. The junction had 9 bases not matched to a gene; V was cut back by 0 bases and J by 4 bases. CDR3 size: 15 residues. The CDR3 DNA reads TGCAGCGTTGAAGAGGTAGCGGGCTTCCCTTACGAGCAGTACTTC. It encodes CSVEEVAGFPYEQYF.

The chain employs TRBV9 and TRBJ1-1, with 9 bases matching TRBD1. CDR1 is SGDLS and CDR2 is YYNGEE in the germline V gene. The length of the CDR3 is 16 residues. J was trimmed by 5 bases and V by 3 bases; bases with no gene match: 11. The chain's CDR3 is CASSGKKTGGLTEAFF. The DNA for the CDR3 is TGTGCCAGCAGCGGAAAAAAGACAGGGGGGTTGACTGAAGCTTTCTTT.

This chain links TRBV7-9 with TRBJ2-7; TRBD1 matches 10 bases. The germline gives CDR1 SEHNR, CDR2 FQNEAQ (reference sequence). J was trimmed by 5 bases and V by 7 bases; bases with no gene match: 8. The CDR3 has 14 residues. CDR3: CASIGTGDRHEQYF. The CDR3 DNA reads as TGTGCCAGCATCGGGACAGGGGATCGGCACGAGCAGTACTTC.

The V and J genes are TRBV5-6 and TRBJ2-5; D unclear. This CDR3 is built from 15 residues. Trimming stripped 4 bases from V and 4 bases from J, with 17 bases between. Germline assignment: CDR1 SGHDT and CDR2 YYEEEE. The CDR3 spells CASSHRRNVLETQYF. For the CDR3, the DNA is TGTGCCAGCAGCCATAGGCGGAACGTTTTAGAGACCCAGTACTTC.

The chain is built from TRBV15 and TRBJ1-2, with D uncertain. Deletions cut 0 bases from V and 10 bases from J, with 15 bases between. In germline, CDR1 is LNHNV, CDR2 YYDKDF (reference sequence). The length of the CDR3 is 14 residues. CDR3 region: CATSRDVAEDVYTF. DNA of the CDR3: TGTGCCACCAGCAGAGATGTGGCGGAGGACGTCTACACCTTC.

The chain recombines TRBV6-1 with TRBJ2-1, with TRBD1 as a possible D gene (5 bases). Germline V gene sequence: CDR1 MNHNS, CDR2 SASEGT. V lost 1 base to trimming and J lost 9 bases, with 13 bases between them. This CDR3 spans 14 amino acids. CDR3 region: CASSEGGSNLEQFF. CDR3 DNA: TGTGCCAGCAGTGAAGGGGGCTCGAATCTTGAGCAGTTCTTC.

This clone was observed a few times. The chain couples TRBV19 to TRBJ2-7, with D maybe TRBD2 (5 bases). The germline CDR1 and CDR2 sequences are LNHDA and SQIVND (reference sequence). The ends were cut back, 6 bases at V and 2 bases at J, with 8 bases in the middle. This CDR3 is built from 12 residues. The CDR3 region is CASSGLTYEQYF. The CDR3 DNA reads TGTGCCAGTAGCGGACTTACCTACGAGCAGTACTTC.

This clone was seen only once. V is TRBV27 and J is TRBJ2-2; D is unclear. Germline CDR1 and CDR2: MNHEY and SMNVEV (reference sequence). This CDR3 region has 12 residues. V was trimmed by 4 bases and J by 11 bases, leaving 11 bases between them. CDR3 DNA sequence: TGTGCCAGCAGTTCTTCTTCGCGAGAGCTGTTTTTT. This translates into CASSSSSRELFF.

This clone was observed once. The chain uses TRBV4-3 and TRBJ2-5; 7 bases align to TRBD2. Germline CDR1 and CDR2: LGHNA and YSLEER. CDR3 length: 17 residues. The V segment lost 1 base and the J segment 2 bases; nucleotides outside the gene matches: 10. CDR3 bases: TGCGCCAGCAGCCAAGGATCTTCCGGGAGGCCACAAGAGACCCAGTACTTC. This gives the protein CASSQGSSGRPQETQYF.

The chain combines TRBV29-1 with TRBJ1-2; D not certain. Trimming removed 5 bases at V and 2 bases at J, with 12 bases between. CDR1 is SQVTM, CDR2 ANQGSEA, per germline. The CDR3 loop spans 13 amino acids. The CDR3 DNA reads TGCAGCGTTCGAGGCGACTCGAACTATGGCTACACCTTC. As protein: CSVRGDSNYGYTF.

The J gene is TRBJ2-3, the V gene TRBV7-2, with 7 bases that match TRBD2. V was pared by 1 base and J by 1 base, with 5 bases of the junction left unmatched. The length of the CDR3 is 16 residues. Germline V gene lookup returns CDR1 SGHTA and CDR2 FQGNSA. The CDR3 bases are TGTGCCAGCAGCTTAGAGCTTGCGGGGGGCACAGATACGCAGTATTTT. This encodes CASSLELAGGTDTQYF.

The rearrangement uses TRBV18 and TRBJ2-5; 11 nucleotides line up with TRBD1. The CDR3 loop spans 15 amino acids. The V gene's germline CDR1 is KGHSH and CDR2 LQKENI. V was clipped by 3 bases and J by 5 bases; unmatched bases: 5. The CDR3 DNA is TGTGCCAGCTCACCGCTGGGACAGGGGGATGAGACCCAGTACTTC. It encodes CASSPLGQGDETQYF.

This chain uses TRBV29-1 with TRBJ2-3, with D unresolved. The CDR3 is made up of 14 amino acids. The germline V gene has CDR1 SQVTM and CDR2 ANQGSEA. The V end lost 0 bases, the J end lost 2 bases, and 9 bases lay between the germline ends. This CDR3 is CSVEDQSVTDTQYF. The DNA of the CDR3 is TGCAGCGTTGAAGACCAATCGGTCACAGATACGCAGTATTTT.

This sequence joins TRBV7-5 and TRBJ2-1; the table's D call, TRBD1, was not checked against the DNA. TRBV7-5 is tagged as a pseudogene. The CDR3 runs to 19 residues. This CDR3 reads CARSKNKGKVQGINNEQFF. CDR3 nucleotide sequence: TGTGCCAGAAGCAAAAATAAAGGAAAGGTACAGGGTATCAACAATGAGCAGTTCTTC.

The chain recombines TRBV29-1 with TRBJ2-3; TRBD2 matches 8 bases. The CDR3 runs to 18 residues. Germline V lookup: CDR1 SQVTM, CDR2 ANQGSEA. Trimming cost V 6 bases and J 2 bases; bases outside gene matches: 19. CDR3 in DNA: TGCAGCGTCGAGACAGGAGGGGGACTAGGGTATCCCACAGATACGCAGTATTTT. Translation gives CSVETGGGLGYPTDTQYF.

The gene calls are TRBV27 and TRBJ2-7; a possible D gene is TRBD2 (5 bases). This CDR3 is 12 amino acids long. Trimming removed 5 bases from V and 7 bases from J, with 12 bases in between. Germline CDR1 reads MNHEY; CDR2 reads SMNVEV (reference sequence). The CDR3 reads CASSPRGGEQYF. The CDR3 nucleotides read TGTGCCAGCAGTCCCCGAGGCGGGGAGCAGTACTTC.

In this sample, this clone turned up once. The chain couples TRBV7-9 to TRBJ2-7; D unclear. The CDR3 runs to 12 residues. Trimming cost V 7 bases and J 5 bases, with 12 bases left between them. CDR1 is SEHNR, CDR2 FQNEAQ, per germline (reference sequence). The DNA for the CDR3 is TGTGCCAGCATGAGTCTGGGCGACGAGCAGTACTTC. Residues: CASMSLGDEQYF.

V gene TRBV4-3 combines with J gene TRBJ1-1; D may be TRBD1 (6 bases). CDR1 is LGHNA and CDR2 is YSLEER in the germline V gene. V lost 5 bases and J lost 1, with 14 bases in between. The CDR3 is made up of 15 amino acids. The CDR3 DNA sequence: TGCGCCAGCAGCTCCAGGACAGACTCGAACACTGAAGCTTTCTTT. The encoded protein is CASSSRTDSNTEAFF.

The sample holds one count of this clone. This chain links TRBV10-3 with TRBJ2-7; D perhaps matches TRBD1 (5 bases). The CDR3 has 14 amino acids. Looked up from germline, CDR1 is ENHRY and CDR2 is SYGVKD. V was trimmed by 3 bases and J by 5 bases, leaving 14 bases between them. CDR3 amino acids: CAISEIRGSHEQYF. CDR3 DNA: TGTGCCATCAGTGAAATTAGGGGCTCTCACGAGCAGTACTTC.

The V call is TRBV5-6, the J call TRBJ2-7; 12 positions match TRBD1. Trimming cost V 0 bases and J 6 bases; bases outside gene matches: 4. The CDR3 is 15 amino acids. CDR1 is SGHDT, CDR2 YYEEEE, per germline. In DNA form, the CDR3 reads TGTGCCAGCAGCTTGGTGGGACAGGGGGCGGGCGAGCAGTACTTC. This gives the protein CASSLVGQGAGEQYF.